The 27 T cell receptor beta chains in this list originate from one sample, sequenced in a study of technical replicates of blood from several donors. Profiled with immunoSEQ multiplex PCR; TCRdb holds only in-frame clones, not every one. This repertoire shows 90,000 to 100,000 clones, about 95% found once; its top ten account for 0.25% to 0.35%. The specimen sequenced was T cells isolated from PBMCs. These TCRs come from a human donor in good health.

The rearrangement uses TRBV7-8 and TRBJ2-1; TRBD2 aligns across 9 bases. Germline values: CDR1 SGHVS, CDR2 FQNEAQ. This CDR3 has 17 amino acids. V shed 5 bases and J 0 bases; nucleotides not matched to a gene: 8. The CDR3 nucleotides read TGTGCCAGCAGCCCTAGGACTAGCGCCTTCTCCTACAATGAGCAGTTCTTC. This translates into CASSPRTSAFSYNEQFF.

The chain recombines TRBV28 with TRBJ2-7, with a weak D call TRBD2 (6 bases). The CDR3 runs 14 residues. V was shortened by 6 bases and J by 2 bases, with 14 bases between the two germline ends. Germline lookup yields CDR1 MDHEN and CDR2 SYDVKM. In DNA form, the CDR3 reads TGTGCCAGCAGCTTAAGGGACTCTACCTACGAGCAGTACTTC. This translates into CASSLRDSTYEQYF.

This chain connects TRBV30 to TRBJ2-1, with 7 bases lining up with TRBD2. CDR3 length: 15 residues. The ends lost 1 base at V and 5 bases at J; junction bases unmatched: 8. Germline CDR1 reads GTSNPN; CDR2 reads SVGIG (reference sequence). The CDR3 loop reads CAWSAGGPFHNEQFF. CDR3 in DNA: TGTGCCTGGAGTGCGGGAGGCCCCTTCCACAATGAGCAGTTCTTC.

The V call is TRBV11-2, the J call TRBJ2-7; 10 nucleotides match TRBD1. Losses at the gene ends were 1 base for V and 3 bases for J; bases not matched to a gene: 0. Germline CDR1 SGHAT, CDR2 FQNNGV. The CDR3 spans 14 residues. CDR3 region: CASSLGTGGYEQYF. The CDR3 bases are TGTGCCAGCAGCTTAGGGACAGGGGGCTACGAGCAGTACTTC.

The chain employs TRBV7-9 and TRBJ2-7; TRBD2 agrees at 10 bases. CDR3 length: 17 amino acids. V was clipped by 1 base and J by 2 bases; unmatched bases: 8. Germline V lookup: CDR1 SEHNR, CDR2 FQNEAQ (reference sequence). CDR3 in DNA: TGTGCCAGCAGCTTAGGCACTAGCGGGATTCCCCCCTACGAGCAGTACTTC. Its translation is CASSLGTSGIPPYEQYF.

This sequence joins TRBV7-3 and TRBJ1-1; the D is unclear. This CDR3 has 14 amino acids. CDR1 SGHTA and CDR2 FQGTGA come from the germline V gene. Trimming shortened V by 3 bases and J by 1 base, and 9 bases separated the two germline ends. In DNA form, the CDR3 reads TGTGCCAGCAGCTTCACTGAGGGGAACACTGAAGCTTTCTTT. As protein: CASSFTEGNTEAFF.

The CDR3 DNA sequence: TGTGCCGCAGACAGGAGCTCTGGAAACACCATATATTTT. This sequence encodes CAADRSSGNTIYF. The chain has TRBV30 and TRBJ1-3, with a tentative D call TRBD1 (6 bases). Germline-derived CDR1 and CDR2 are GTSNPN and SVGIG (reference sequence). Between the trimmed V and J ends, which lost 8 bases and 0 bases, there was a span of 11 bases. CDR3 length: 13 residues.

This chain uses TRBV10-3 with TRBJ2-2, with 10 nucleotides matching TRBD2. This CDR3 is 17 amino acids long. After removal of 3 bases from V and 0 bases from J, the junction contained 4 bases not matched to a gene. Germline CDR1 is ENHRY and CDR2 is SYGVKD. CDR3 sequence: CAISEMGLASNTGELFF. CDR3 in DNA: TGTGCCATCAGTGAAATGGGACTAGCGTCGAACACCGGGGAGCTGTTTTTT.

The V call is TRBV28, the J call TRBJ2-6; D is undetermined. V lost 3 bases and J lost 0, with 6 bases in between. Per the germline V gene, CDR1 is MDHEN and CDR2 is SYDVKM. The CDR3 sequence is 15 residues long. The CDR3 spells CASSFPVSGANVLTF. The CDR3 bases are TGTGCCAGCAGTTTCCCCGTCTCTGGGGCCAACGTCCTGACTTTC.

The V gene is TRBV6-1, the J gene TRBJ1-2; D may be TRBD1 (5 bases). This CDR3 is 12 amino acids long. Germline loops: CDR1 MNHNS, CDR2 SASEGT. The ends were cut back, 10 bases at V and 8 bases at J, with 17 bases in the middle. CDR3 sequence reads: CATYQGFGGYTF. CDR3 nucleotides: TGTGCCACATACCAGGGTTTCGGCGGCTACACCTTC.

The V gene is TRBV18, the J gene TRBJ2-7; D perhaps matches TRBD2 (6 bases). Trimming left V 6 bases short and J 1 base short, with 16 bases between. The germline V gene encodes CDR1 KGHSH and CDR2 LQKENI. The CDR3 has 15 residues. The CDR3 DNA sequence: TGTGCCAGCTCCCATCCCACTAGCCGTTCCTACGAGCAGTACTTC. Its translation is CASSHPTSRSYEQYF.

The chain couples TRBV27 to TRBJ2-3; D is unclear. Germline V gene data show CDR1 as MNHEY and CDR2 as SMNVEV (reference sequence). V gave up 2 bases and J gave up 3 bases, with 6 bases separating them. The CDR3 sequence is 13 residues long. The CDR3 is CASSLGRTDTQYF. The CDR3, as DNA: TGTGCCAGCAGTTTAGGGCGAACAGATACGCAGTATTTT.

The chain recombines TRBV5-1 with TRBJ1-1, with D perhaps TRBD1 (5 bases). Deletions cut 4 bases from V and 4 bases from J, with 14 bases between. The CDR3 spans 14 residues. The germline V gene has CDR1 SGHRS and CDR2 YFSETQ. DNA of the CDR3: TGCGCCAGCAGCCCCCAGACAGTTCTCACTGAAGCTTTCTTT. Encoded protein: CASSPQTVLTEAFF.

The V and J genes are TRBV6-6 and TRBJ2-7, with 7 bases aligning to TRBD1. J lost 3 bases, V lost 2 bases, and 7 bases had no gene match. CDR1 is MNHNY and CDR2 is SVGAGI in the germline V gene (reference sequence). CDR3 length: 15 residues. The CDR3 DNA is TGTGCCAGCAGTTACCAATACGGACAGGACTACGAGCAGTACTTC. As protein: CASSYQYGQDYEQYF.

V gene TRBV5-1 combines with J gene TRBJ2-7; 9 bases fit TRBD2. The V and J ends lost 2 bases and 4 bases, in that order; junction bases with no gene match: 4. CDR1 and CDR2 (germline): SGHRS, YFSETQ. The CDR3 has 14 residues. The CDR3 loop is CASSFSGSRYEQYF. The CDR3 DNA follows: TGCGCCAGCAGCTTTAGCGGGAGTAGGTACGAGCAGTACTTC.

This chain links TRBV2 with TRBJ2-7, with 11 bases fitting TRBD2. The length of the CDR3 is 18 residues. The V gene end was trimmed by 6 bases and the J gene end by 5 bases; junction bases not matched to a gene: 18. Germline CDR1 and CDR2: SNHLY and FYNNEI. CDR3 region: CASSSESGLAELGHEQYF. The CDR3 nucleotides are TGTGCCAGCAGCTCGGAGTCGGGACTAGCGGAATTGGGCCACGAGCAGTACTTC.

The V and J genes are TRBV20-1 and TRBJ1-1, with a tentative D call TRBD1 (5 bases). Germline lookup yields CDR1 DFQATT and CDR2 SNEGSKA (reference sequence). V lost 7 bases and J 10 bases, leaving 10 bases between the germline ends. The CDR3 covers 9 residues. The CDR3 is CSVGGAAFF. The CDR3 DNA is TGCAGTGTGGGGGGAGCAGCTTTCTTT.

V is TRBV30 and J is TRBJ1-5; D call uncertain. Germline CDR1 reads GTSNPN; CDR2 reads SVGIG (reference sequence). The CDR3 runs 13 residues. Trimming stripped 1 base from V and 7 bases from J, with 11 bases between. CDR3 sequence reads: CAWSGPGEQPQHF. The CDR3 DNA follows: TGTGCCTGGAGTGGACCGGGAGAACAGCCCCAGCATTTT.

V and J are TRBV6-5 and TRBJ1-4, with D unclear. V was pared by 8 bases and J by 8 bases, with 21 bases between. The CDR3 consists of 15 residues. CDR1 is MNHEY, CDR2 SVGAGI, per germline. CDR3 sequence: CASSFEVGGGEKLFF. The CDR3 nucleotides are TGTGCCAGCTCATTCGAGGTCGGAGGAGGCGAAAAACTGTTTTTT.

The CDR3 DNA sequence: TGTGCCAGCAGCCAGCAACAGGGGTGGGAGCAGTACTTC. It translates to CASSQQQGWEQYF. This chain links TRBV14 with TRBJ2-7; TRBD1 matches at 7 bases. Per germline, CDR1 SGHDN and CDR2 FVKESK. V was clipped by 3 bases and J by 7 bases; unmatched bases: 6. CDR3 length: 13 residues.

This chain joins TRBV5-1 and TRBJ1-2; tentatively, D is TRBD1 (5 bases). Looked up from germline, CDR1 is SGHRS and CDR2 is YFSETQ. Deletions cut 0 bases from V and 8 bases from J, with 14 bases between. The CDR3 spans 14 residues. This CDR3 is CASSLDSGFDGYTF. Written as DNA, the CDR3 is TGCGCCAGCAGCTTGGATTCAGGGTTTGACGGCTACACCTTC. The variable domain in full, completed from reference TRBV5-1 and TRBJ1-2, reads KAGVTQTPRYLIKTRGQQVTLSCSPISGHRSVSWYQQTPGQGLQFLFEYFSETQRNKGNFPGRFSGRQFSNSRSEMNVSTLELGDSALYLCASSLDSGFDGYTFGSGTRLTVV.

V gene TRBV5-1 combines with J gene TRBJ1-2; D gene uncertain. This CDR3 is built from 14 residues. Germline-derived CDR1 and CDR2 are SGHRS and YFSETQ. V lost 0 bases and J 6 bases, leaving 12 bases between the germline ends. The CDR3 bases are TGCGCCAGCAGCTTGGAATTGGAGGGCCATGGCTACACCTTC. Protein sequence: CASSLELEGHGYTF.

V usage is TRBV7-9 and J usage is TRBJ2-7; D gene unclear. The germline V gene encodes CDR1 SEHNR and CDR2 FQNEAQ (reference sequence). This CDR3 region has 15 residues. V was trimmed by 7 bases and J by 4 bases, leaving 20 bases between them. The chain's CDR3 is CASIPTAAGAYEQYF. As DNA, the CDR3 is TGTGCCAGCATCCCCACGGCGGCTGGTGCTTACGAGCAGTACTTC.

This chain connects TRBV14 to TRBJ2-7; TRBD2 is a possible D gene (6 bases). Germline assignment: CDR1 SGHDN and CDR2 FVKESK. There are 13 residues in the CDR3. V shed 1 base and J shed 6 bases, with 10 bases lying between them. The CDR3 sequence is CASSQVLGGEQYF. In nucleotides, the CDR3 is TGTGCCAGCAGCCAAGTTCTGGGGGGCGAGCAGTACTTC.

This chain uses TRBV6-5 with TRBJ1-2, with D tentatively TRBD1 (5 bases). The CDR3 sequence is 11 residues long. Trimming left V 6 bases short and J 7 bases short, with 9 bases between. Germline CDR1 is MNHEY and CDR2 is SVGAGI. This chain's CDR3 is CASSWGVGYTF. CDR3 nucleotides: TGTGCCAGCAGCTGGGGGGTTGGCTACACCTTC.

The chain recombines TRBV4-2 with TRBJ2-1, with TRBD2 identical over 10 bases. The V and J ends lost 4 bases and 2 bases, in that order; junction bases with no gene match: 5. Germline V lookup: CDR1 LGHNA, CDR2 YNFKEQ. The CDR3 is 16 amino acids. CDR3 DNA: TGTGCCAGCAGCCTTCGAAGCGGGAGGGCCTACAATGAGCAGTTCTTC. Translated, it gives CASSLRSGRAYNEQFF.

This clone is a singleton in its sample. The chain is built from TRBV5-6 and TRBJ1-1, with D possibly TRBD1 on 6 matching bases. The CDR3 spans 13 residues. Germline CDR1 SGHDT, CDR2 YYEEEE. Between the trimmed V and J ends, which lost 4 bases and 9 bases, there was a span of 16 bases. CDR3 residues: CASSTLQGSKAFF. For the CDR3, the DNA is TGTGCCAGCAGCACCCTACAGGGTTCTAAAGCTTTCTTT.